This T cell receptor beta chain was observed in a study of immune heterogeneity within non-small cell lung tumors. On the study more broadly: Tumor histology was classified as squamous cell carcinoma in several cases, non-squamous carcinoma in about ten and not otherwise specified in 1.

It was with 32 V and 13 J primers that multiplex PCR amplified TCR beta CDR3. TCRdb reanalysed the multiplex PCR reads using MiXCR and keeps one entry per CDR3 protein. Of about 20,000 distinct CDR3 sequences in the sample, less than 35% were seen once. Template input, which was bulk tumor genomic DNA, totaled 600 ng per sample. During surgery, each primary tumor gave multiple biopsies spaced as far apart as possible. Patients underwent curative surgery for non-small cell lung cancer (untreated and newly diagnosed). General study findings and limits: T-cell receptor beta clonotypes at high frequency differed largely between individual patients. Within a patient, dominant CDR3 beta clonotypes were shared across sites, though different locations had unique frequent clones.

In the case of this clonotype: Its antigen is as yet unknown.

This CDR3 region has 13 residues. Trimming removed 6 bases from V and 5 bases from J, with 13 bases in between. Per the germline V gene, CDR1 is MNHNS and CDR2 is SASEGT. The source of this sequence is a man between 40 and 49 years old with non-small cell lung cancer. The sequenced sample was lung tumor tissue. The gene calls are TRBV6-1 and TRBJ2-5, with D possibly matching TRBD2 (5 bases). The CDR3 sequence is CASSRARRETQYF. DNA of the CDR3: TGTGCCAGCAGCCGGGCTCGGAGGGAGACCCAGTACTTC.